The T cell receptor (beta chain) under discussion was sequenced for a study of control samples from healthy donors and cancer patients. Germline CDR1 is LGHNA and CDR2 is YNFKEQ. J lost 2 bases, V lost 0 bases, and 13 bases had no gene match. There are 20 residues in the CDR3. The table came from immunoSEQ multiplex PCR; TCRdb's copy has only in-frame clones and leaves some out. The data show around 130,000 clones, roughly 86% seen once. Input material: PBMCs. The sequence was collected from a man aged 45-65 years with head and neck cancer. The chain couples TRBV4-2 to TRBJ1-5, with 10 positions matching TRBD1. The CDR3 nucleotides read TGTGCCAGCAGCCAAGAGGCAGCGGGACAGGGGAAGTCCGGCAATCAGCCCCAGCATTTT. The encoded protein is CASSQEAAGQGKSGNQPQHF.